These T cell receptor beta chains were read from a single sample in a study of CD8 T cells in ankylosing spondylitis. TCRdb independently ran MiXCR on the 5' RACE reads; one entry per CDR3 protein. The data show fewer than 130,000 distinct CDR3 sequences, with 20% to 30% seen just once and over 9% held by the top ten. Sequenced sample: synovial fluid, either unsorted or a sorted T cell fraction (not recorded which). The receptors stem from a male donor with ankylosing spondylitis. Both conserved end residues are part of each CDR3. A D gene is named only where the DNA matches it firmly. Expanded clones are given a class, and other clones once, few, many or no size at all.

CDR3: CATSDHKQGTEAFF
DNA: TGTGCCACCAGTGACCATAAACAGGGAACTGAAGCTTTCTTT
J: TRBJ1-1
size: NA
D: NA
V: TRBV24-1

CDR3: CATSSDRTTNEKLFF
DNA: TGTGCCACCAGCAGCGACAGAACAACTAATGAAAAACTGTTTTTT
J: TRBJ1-4
size: NA
D: NA
V: TRBV15

CDR3: CASSSGLAGITDTQYF
DNA: TGTGCCAGCAGCTCCGGACTAGCGGGGATCACAGATACGCAGTATTTT
J: TRBJ2-3
size: few
D: TRBD2
V: TRBV13

CDR3: CASSLGPPDYNEQFF
DNA: TGTGCCAGCAGCTTAGGGCCCCCAGACTACAATGAGCAGTTCTTC
J: TRBJ2-1
size: once
D: NA
V: TRBV11-3

CDR3: CASSQEIGLAGAVSYNEQFF
DNA: TGCGCCAGCAGCCAAGAGATTGGACTAGCGGGAGCCGTCTCCTACAATGAGCAGTTCTTC
J: TRBJ2-1
size: NA
D: TRBD2
V: TRBV4-1

CDR3: CASSFGTEYNEQFF
DNA: TGCGCCAGCAGCTTCGGGACGGAGTACAATGAGCAGTTCTTC
J: TRBJ2-1
size: many
D: NA
V: TRBV5-1

CDR3: CASSFQFQAGELFF
DNA: TGTGCCAGCAGCTTTCAATTCCAAGCCGGGGAGCTGTTTTTT
J: TRBJ2-2
size: few
D: NA
V: TRBV7-2

CDR3: CASSYSVGRRDTQYF
DNA: TGTGCCAGCAGTTACTCGGTGGGCCGGCGGGATACGCAGTATTTT
J: TRBJ2-3
size: many
D: NA
V: TRBV6-5

CDR3: CASRTGGREGNQPQHF
DNA: TGTGCTTCTAGGACAGGGGGCCGGGAAGGCAATCAGCCCCAGCATTTT
J: TRBJ1-5
size: NA
D: TRBD1
V: TRBV30

CDR3: CASSPLAVGWDEQFF
DNA: TGTGCCAGCTCACCTCTAGCCGTGGGGTGGGATGAGCAGTTCTTC
J: TRBJ2-1
size: few
D: NA
V: TRBV18

CDR3: CSAGRSGEQFF
DNA: TGCAGTGCTGGGCGTTCTGGTGAGCAGTTCTTC
J: TRBJ2-1
size: few
D: NA
V: TRBV20-1

CDR3: CATRAGGGQPQHF
DNA: TGTGCCACCCGGGCAGGGGGCGGTCAGCCCCAGCATTTT
J: TRBJ1-5
size: NA
D: TRBD1
V: TRBV24-1

CDR3: CASSLAGQGYSYEQYF
DNA: TGTGCCAGCAGCTTAGCTGGACAGGGCTACTCCTACGAGCAGTACTTC
J: TRBJ2-7
size: many
D: TRBD1
V: TRBV7-6

CDR3: CASRRGDTNTGELFF
DNA: TGTGCCAGCAGGCGGGGGGACACAAACACCGGGGAGCTGTTTTTT
J: TRBJ2-2
size: NA
D: TRBD2
V: TRBV6-1

CDR3: CSASDNGQFF
DNA: TGCAGTGCTAGTGACAACGGGCAGTTCTTC
J: TRBJ2-1
size: few
D: NA
V: TRBV20-1

CDR3: CASTAGAGTEAFF
DNA: TGTGCCAGCACGGCGGGCGCGGGAACTGAAGCTTTCTTT
J: TRBJ1-1
size: NA
D: NA
V: TRBV2

CDR3: CSVQEDGSSYNEQFF
DNA: TGCAGCGTCCAGGAAGACGGATCCTCCTACAATGAGCAGTTCTTC
J: TRBJ2-1
size: many
D: NA
V: TRBV29-1

CDR3: CASSLGQGTYGYTF
DNA: TGCGCCAGCAGCTTAGGACAGGGGACCTATGGCTACACCTTC
J: TRBJ1-2
size: few
D: TRBD1
V: TRBV5-1

CDR3: CSASGVYNEQFF
DNA: TGCAGTGCTAGCGGGGTTTACAATGAGCAGTTCTTC
J: TRBJ2-1
size: NA
D: NA
V: TRBV20-1

CDR3: CATSFKTGTGELFF
DNA: TGTGCCACCAGTTTCAAAACAGGCACCGGGGAGCTGTTTTTT
J: TRBJ2-2
size: NA
D: NA
V: TRBV24-1